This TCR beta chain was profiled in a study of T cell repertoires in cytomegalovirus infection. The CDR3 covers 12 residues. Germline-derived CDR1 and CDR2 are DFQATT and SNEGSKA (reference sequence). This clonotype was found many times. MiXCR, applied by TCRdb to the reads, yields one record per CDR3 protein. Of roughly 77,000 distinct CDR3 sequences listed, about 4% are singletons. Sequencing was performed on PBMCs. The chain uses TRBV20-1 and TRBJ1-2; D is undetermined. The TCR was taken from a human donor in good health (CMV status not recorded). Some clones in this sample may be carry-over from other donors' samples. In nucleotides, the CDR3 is TGCCTGTGCGGCGATGGGGTTGGGGGCTACACCTTC. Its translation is CLCGDGVGGYTF.